These 16 T cell receptor beta chains originate from one sample sequenced in a study of blood T cells in healthy people across ages. A second 7 to 11 cycle PCR used barcoded and J-beta primers. TCRdb independently ran MiXCR on the 5' RACE reads; one entry per CDR3 protein. The table records 850,000 to 950,000 distinct CDR3 sequences, 25% to 35% of them present only once. Sequenced material: blood. These receptors were obtained from a woman aged 80 or over in good health.

This clonotype turned up a few times. The chain couples TRBV6-5 to TRBJ2-2; D assignment may be TRBD1 or TRBD2 (5 bases each). Per the germline V gene, CDR1 is MNHEY and CDR2 is SVGAGI. The CDR3 is 16 residues long. V shed 0 bases and J shed 8 bases, with 16 bases lying between them. CDR3 in DNA: TGTGCCAGCAGTTACTCAGGGGCCCGGGGAAAGGGGGAGCTGTTTTTT. Protein sequence: CASSYSGARGKGELFF.

In its sample, this clonotype was seen many times. The V gene is TRBV6-2 or TRBV6-3, the J gene TRBJ2-7, with D possibly being TRBD1 (6 bases). The CDR3 runs 12 residues. CDR1 and CDR2 from the germline V gene are MNHEY and SVGEGT. Trimming took 6 bases from V and 12 from J, leaving 18 bases between them. The CDR3 protein is CASSNNRQVPYF. The CDR3 DNA sequence: TGTGCCAGCAGCAATAATAGACAGGTTCCGTACTTC.

This clonotype was counted a few times. The chain has TRBV20-1 and TRBJ1-5, with D possibly matching TRBD1 (6 bases). Germline CDR1 and CDR2: DFQATT and SNEGSKA (reference sequence). This CDR3 contains 14 residues. V dropped 6 bases and J dropped 0 bases, with 12 bases sitting between them. The CDR3 nucleotides read TGCAGTGCGTCACAGGGAGGTAGCAATCAGCCCCAGCATTTT. Encoded protein: CSASQGGSNQPQHF.

This clonotype was counted many times. V usage is TRBV5-5 and J usage is TRBJ2-3, with 8 bases aligning to TRBD2. Germline loops: CDR1 SGHKS, CDR2 YYEKEE (reference sequence). The CDR3 loop spans 17 amino acids. Trimming cost V 1 base and J 4 bases; bases outside gene matches: 11. The CDR3 nucleotides are TGTGCCAGCAGCTTGTCTCCGGGAGGGTTTCTTCCAGATACGCAGTATTTT. Translation gives CASSLSPGGFLPDTQYF.

This clonotype was picked up a small number of times. This could be a read error, since a much larger clone is one nucleotide away. This rearrangement joins TRBV9 to TRBJ2-5; 11 bases fit TRBD2. The J call may be incorrect, as the DNA end agrees better with TRBJ2-1. Germline V gene lookup returns CDR1 SGDLS and CDR2 YYNGEE. There are 14 residues in the CDR3. CDR3 residues: CASSDYSGGETQFF. In DNA, the CDR3 is TGTGCCAGCAGTGACTATAGCGGGGGGGAGACCCAGTTCTTC.

This clonotype was picked up many times. The chain carries TRBV29-1 and TRBJ2-3; TRBD2 aligns across 11 bases. The CDR3 sequence is 13 residues long. Germline CDR1 reads SQVTM; CDR2 reads ANQGSEA. V lost 7 bases and J lost 14; bases outside the gene matches: 14. The CDR3 DNA sequence: TGCAGCGCACAAAAGGAGACTACTAGCGGGGGGTATTTT. Protein sequence: CSAQKETTSGGYF.

V and J are TRBV7-2 and TRBJ2-1, with 7 bases matching TRBD1. V was clipped by 2 bases and J by 5 bases; unmatched bases: 9. The V gene's germline CDR1 is SGHTA and CDR2 FQGNSA. The CDR3 runs 16 residues. The CDR3 region is CASSLLQGLTNNEQFF. The CDR3 DNA is TGTGCCAGCAGCTTATTACAGGGGCTTACTAACAATGAGCAGTTCTTC. Using reference TRBV7-2 and TRBJ2-1 for the parts outside the CDR3, the full variable domain is GAGVSQSPSNKVTEKGKDVELRCDPISGHTALYWYRQSLGQGLEFLIYFQGNSAPDKSGLPSDRFSAERTGGSVSTLTIQRTQQEDSAVYLCASSLLQGLTNNEQFFGPGTRLTVL.

This clonotype was observed a few times. The chain links TRBV6-2 or TRBV6-3 to TRBJ1-1; no clear D gene. Trimming removed 6 bases from V and 1 base from J, with 12 bases in between. Germline V gene data show CDR1 as MNHEY and CDR2 as SVGEGT. CDR3 length equals 14 residues. The CDR3: CASRPLQRNTEAFF. As DNA, the CDR3 is TGTGCCAGCAGGCCCCTACAAAGGAACACTGAAGCTTTCTTT.

This clonotype was picked up many times. V usage is TRBV20-1 and J usage is TRBJ2-4, with 7 nucleotides matching TRBD1. Losses at the gene ends were 4 bases for V and 0 bases for J; bases not matched to a gene: 6. The CDR3 totals 15 residues. CDR1 is DFQATT and CDR2 is SNEGSKA in the germline V gene (reference sequence). CDR3 protein: CSATTGRLAKNIQYF. CDR3 in DNA: TGCAGTGCTACGACAGGGCGTTTAGCCAAAAACATTCAGTACTTC.

V usage is TRBV9 and J usage is TRBJ1-5; 11 bases map to TRBD1. The CDR3 sequence is 14 residues long. J gave up 5 bases and V 9 bases, and 7 bases lay outside the gene matches. The germline gives CDR1 SGDLS, CDR2 YYNGEE. The CDR3, as DNA: TGTGCCACCTCCGGACAGGGGGCCCATCAGCCCCAGCATTTT. This sequence encodes CATSGQGAHQPQHF.

The chain carries TRBV29-1 and TRBJ1-2; D uncertain. Germline lookup yields CDR1 SQVTM and CDR2 ANQGSEA. CDR3 length equals 11 residues. Deletions cut 4 bases from V and 8 bases from J, with 11 bases between. The CDR3 DNA sequence: TGCAGCGTTGGAGGGCGGCGGGGCTACACCTTC. It yields the protein CSVGGRRGYTF.

The CDR3 nucleotides read TGTGCCAGCAGCCAAGTGGGATCTAATCAGCCCCAGCATTTT. Translated: CASSQVGSNQPQHF. The chain has TRBV4-2 and TRBJ1-5; D is ambiguous. The CDR3 extends over 14 amino acids. With 1 base removed from V and 4 bases from J, the gap between germline ends came to 8 bases. Germline-derived CDR1 and CDR2 are LGHNA and YNFKEQ.

The chain combines TRBV11-2 with TRBJ2-1; possible D gene TRBD1, 5 bases. V shed 0 bases and J shed 8 bases, with 11 bases lying between them. Germline V gives CDR1 SGHAT, CDR2 FQNNGV. This CDR3 spans 14 amino acids. The CDR3 spells CASSLDRAADEQFF. The CDR3, as DNA: TGTGCCAGCAGCTTAGACAGGGCTGCGGATGAGCAGTTCTTC. The entire variable domain, with the rest obtained from reference TRBV11-2 and TRBJ2-1, is as follows: EAGVAQSPRYKIIEKRQSVAFWCNPISGHATLYWYQQILGQGPKLLIQFQNNGVVDDSQLPKDRFSAERLKGVDSTLKIQPAKLEDSAVYLCASSLDRAADEQFFGPGTRLTVL.

This clonotype was observed a handful of times. V is TRBV28 and J is TRBJ1-6; D possibly corresponds to TRBD1 (6 bases). V lost 3 bases and J 5 bases, leaving 11 bases between the germline ends. The CDR3 covers 15 residues. From germline, CDR1 is MDHEN and CDR2 SYDVKM. Here the CDR3 reads CASSFRGANNSPLHF. The DNA of the CDR3 is TGTGCCAGCAGTTTTCGGGGGGCGAATAATTCACCCCTCCACTTT.

This clonotype was seen repeatedly, ten times or more. The rearrangement uses TRBV6-2 or TRBV6-3 and TRBJ2-5, with 8 bases aligning to TRBD2. The V gene end was trimmed by 2 bases and the J gene end by 2 bases; junction bases not matched to a gene: 10. In germline, CDR1 is MNHEY, CDR2 SVGEGT. The CDR3 extends over 17 amino acids. CDR3 region: CASSYAGGGRLQETQYF. CDR3 sequence (DNA): TGTGCCAGCAGTTACGCCGGGGGGGGGCGTTTACAAGAGACCCAGTACTTC.

This rearrangement joins TRBV2 to TRBJ2-5; D is uncertain. This CDR3 is built from 12 residues. The ends were cut back, 6 bases at V and 11 bases at J, with 16 bases in the middle. Looked up from germline, CDR1 is SNHLY and CDR2 is FYNNEI. Written as DNA, the CDR3 is TGTGCCAGCAGACAAAACAAGAATGAGCAGTACTTC. This translates into CASRQNKNEQYF.